This T cell receptor (beta chain) was recovered during a study of blood T cell repertoires in COVID-19. Study-level background: T cells, B-cell-depleted T cells, or PBMCs provided the cDNA or gDNA that served as material.

Those enrolled in Seattle joined during active infection and were followed longitudinally afterward. Under the authors' procedure: Estimates of nucleated cell counts were drawn from the amplification of reference gene primers. Clones were sequenced by immunoSEQ multiplex PCR, and TCRdb holds only the in-frame ones, with some missing. The DNA gave D and trimming, while V, J and clone size come from that table. This table holds roughly 250,000 clones, 65% to 85% found once. This clone was counted between two and nine times. The CDR3 runs 16 residues. Germline V CDR1 and CDR2: LNHDA, SQIVND (reference sequence). The V and J ends lost 5 bases and 5 bases respectively, with 22 bases between them.

V is TRBV19 and J is TRBJ2-7; weak D call: TRBD2 (7 bases). Sequencing used peripheral blood. The receptor's source is a person aged 70 to 85 with COVID-19, enrolled during active disease. The CDR3 region is CASSAPRRGANHEQYF. In nucleotides, the CDR3 is TGTGCCAGTAGTGCCCCTCGCCGGGGGGCGAACCACGAGCAGTACTTC.